Sequencing of this T cell receptor (beta chain) was carried out in a study of shared T cell receptors in the human thymus. Libraries were prepared by immunoSEQ multiplex PCR; TCRdb keeps only in-frame clonotypes and omits some of them. The sample shows hundreds of thousands of clones, around three quarters of them seen only once. The germline gives CDR1 MDHEN, CDR2 SYDVKM. Trimming stripped 0 bases from V and 0 bases from J, with 12 bases between. This CDR3 contains 16 residues. This clone has just one count. This same sample was also taken into another study, of human thymus T cells. That source notes: Surgeons resected thymus tissue during corrective heart surgery. Gene usage for V and J segments appeared biased in thymic and blood repertoires. Unrelated individuals had highly overlapping thymic repertoires, as reported in related research.

This TCR derives from a boy in the first two years of life with a congenital heart defect. The specimen sequenced was thymocytes. V gene TRBV28 combines with J gene TRBJ2-7; D may be TRBD2 (7 bases). CDR3 residues: CASSLCPGGNSYEQYF. CDR3 DNA sequence: TGTGCCAGCAGTTTATGCCCGGGGGGCAACTCCTACGAGCAGTACTTC.